This passage covers 20 T cell receptor beta chains from one sample sequenced in a study of OX40 agonist ivuxolimab in advanced cancers. The data were produced by immunoSEQ multiplex PCR, yet TCRdb's version contains in-frame clones alone and is incomplete. The table shows 45,000 or so clones, with about 90% occurring only once. Sample: CD4+ or CD8+ T cells sorted from blood, taken in a trial of the OX40 agonist ivuxolimab. The receptor set was obtained from an adult with an advanced solid tumor such as melanoma, head and neck, liver or kidney cancer.

The J gene is TRBJ1-2, the V gene TRBV9; tentative D call: TRBD1 (5 bases). The CDR3 runs to 17 residues. Germline lookup yields CDR1 SGDLS and CDR2 YYNGEE. The ends were cut back, 3 bases at V and 4 bases at J, with 22 bases in the middle. This CDR3 reads CASSAYSGTSPLYGYTF. CDR3 DNA: TGTGCCAGCAGCGCCTATTCCGGGACGAGCCCACTCTATGGCTACACCTTC.

V is TRBV6-5 and J is TRBJ2-7, with D possibly matching TRBD1 (5 bases). The CDR3 is 13 amino acids. Trimming took 2 bases from V and 6 from J, leaving 11 bases between them. Germline V gene data show CDR1 as MNHEY and CDR2 as SVGAGI. For the CDR3, the DNA is TGTGCCAGCAGTTACGCTGGGGCTGGCGAGCAGTACTTC. Its protein is CASSYAGAGEQYF.

The rearrangement links TRBV11-2 to TRBJ2-5, with D perhaps TRBD2 (5 bases). This CDR3 is 14 amino acids long. The V gene's germline CDR1 is SGHAT and CDR2 FQNNGV. V lost 5 bases and J 7 bases, leaving 17 bases between the germline ends. The CDR3 DNA reads TGTGCCAGCAGCGTTATATTATATGGGAGGACCCAGTACTTC. Translation gives CASSVILYGRTQYF. The variable domain in full, completed from reference TRBV11-2 and TRBJ2-5, reads EAGVAQSPRYKIIEKRQSVAFWCNPISGHATLYWYQQILGQGPKLLIQFQNNGVVDDSQLPKDRFSAERLKGVDSTLKIQPAKLEDSAVYLCASSVILYGRTQYFGPGTRLLVL.

This chain uses TRBV9 with TRBJ1-2; no clear D gene. In germline, CDR1 is SGDLS, CDR2 YYNGEE. The V end lost 0 bases, the J end lost 4 bases, and 10 bases lay between the germline ends. The CDR3 consists of 14 residues. The CDR3 DNA sequence: TGTGCCAGCAGCGTAGCTACAAGTTCCTATGGCTACACCTTC. This codes for CASSVATSSYGYTF.

The chain links TRBV7-2 to TRBJ2-7; 14 nucleotides agree with TRBD2. This CDR3 has 16 residues. Per the germline V gene, CDR1 is SGHTA and CDR2 is FQGNSA. J lost 5 bases, V lost 1 base, and 4 bases had no gene match. DNA of the CDR3: TGTGCCAGCAGCTTAGATCGACTAGCGGGAGGGCACGAGCAGTACTTC. It translates to CASSLDRLAGGHEQYF.

This chain uses TRBV5-1 with TRBJ2-1; 9 bases agree with TRBD2. Trimming removed 3 bases from V and 2 bases from J; junction bases left unmatched: 6. Per the germline V gene, CDR1 is SGHRS and CDR2 is YFSETQ. This CDR3 is built from 16 residues. The CDR3 coding sequence is TGCGCCAGCAGCTGGCCTAGCGGGAAGACCTACAATGAGCAGTTCTTC. It encodes CASSWPSGKTYNEQFF. Supplemented by reference TRBV5-1 and TRBJ2-1, the full variable domain reads KAGVTQTPRYLIKTRGQQVTLSCSPISGHRSVSWYQQTPGQGLQFLFEYFSETQRNKGNFPGRFSGRQFSNSRSEMNVSTLELGDSALYLCASSWPSGKTYNEQFFGPGTRLTVL.

This chain joins TRBV19 and TRBJ2-3; 9 bases agree with TRBD2. This CDR3 spans 16 amino acids. CDR1 LNHDA and CDR2 SQIVND come from the germline V gene (reference sequence). Trimming at V came to 7 bases and at J to 4 bases, leaving 12 bases not matched to a gene. CDR3 sequence reads: CASTALISGSSDTQYF. CDR3 sequence (DNA): TGTGCCAGTACCGCACTGATTAGCGGGAGTTCAGATACGCAGTATTTT.

The CDR3 sequence: CASSLKSEQYF. As DNA, the CDR3 is TGTGCCAGCAGTCTAAAAAGCGAGCAGTACTTC. J is TRBJ2-7 and V is TRBV6-5, with D unresolved. Trimming took off 5 bases at V and 6 bases at J, with 8 bases between the two ends. The CDR3 has 11 amino acids. Per the germline V gene, CDR1 is MNHEY and CDR2 is SVGAGI.

The chain recombines TRBV6-1 with TRBJ2-4; the match to TRBD1 covers 7 bases. The CDR3 extends over 15 amino acids. The V segment lost 6 bases and the J segment 0 bases; nucleotides outside the gene matches: 5. The V gene's germline CDR1 is MNHNS and CDR2 SASEGT. CDR3 nucleotides: TGTGCCAGCAGCGTGGACAGGCCAGCCAAAAACATTCAGTACTTC. It is translated as CASSVDRPAKNIQYF.

This chain joins TRBV5-1 and TRBJ2-7; 7 bases are shared with TRBD1. J was trimmed by 6 bases and V by 4 bases; bases with no gene match: 10. The CDR3 spans 14 residues. CDR1 SGHRS and CDR2 YFSETQ come from the germline V gene. The CDR3 loop is CASSPSQGLGEQYF. The CDR3 DNA follows: TGCGCCAGCAGCCCCTCACAGGGGTTGGGCGAGCAGTACTTC.

CDR3 protein: CASSFPNTYEQYF. The CDR3 coding sequence is TGTGCCAGCAGCTTCCCTAATACCTACGAGCAGTACTTC. The V and J genes are TRBV13 and TRBJ2-7; D unresolved. This CDR3 has 13 amino acids. The germline V and J ends were trimmed by 3 bases and 2 bases, with 8 bases remaining between them. CDR1 is PRHDT and CDR2 is FYEKMQ in the germline V gene (reference sequence).

CDR3 nucleotides: TGTGCCAGCAGCTTAGGCACTCAGGGGTGGGGCACTGAAGCTTTCTTT. It is translated as CASSLGTQGWGTEAFF. The chain combines TRBV7-2 with TRBJ1-1, with a tentative D call TRBD1 (6 bases). The CDR3 consists of 16 residues. Trimming removed 1 base from V and 4 bases from J, with 16 bases in between. In germline, CDR1 is SGHTA, CDR2 FQGNSA.

The rearrangement uses TRBV7-2 and TRBJ1-4; 9 bases map to TRBD1. Trimming at V came to 5 bases and at J to 8 bases, leaving 6 bases not matched to a gene. This CDR3 is 14 amino acids long. The germline CDR1 and CDR2 sequences are SGHTA and FQGNSA. CDR3 amino acids: CASSPGTGREKLFF. CDR3 bases: TGTGCCAGCAGCCCCGGGACAGGGAGGGAAAAACTGTTTTTT.

This chain links TRBV19 with TRBJ2-6; D ambiguous. The CDR3 consists of 15 residues. V was clipped by 5 bases and J by 2 bases, with 10 bases between them. Per germline, CDR1 LNHDA and CDR2 SQIVND (reference sequence). The CDR3 spells CASSPRPTGANVLTF. As DNA, the CDR3 is TGTGCCAGTAGTCCTCGGCCCACTGGGGCCAACGTCCTGACTTTC.

This chain uses TRBV2 with TRBJ1-2; D gene ambiguous. V was shortened by 0 bases and J by 8 bases, with 13 bases between the two germline ends. This CDR3 contains 14 residues. Per germline, CDR1 SNHLY and CDR2 FYNNEI. The CDR3 coding sequence is TGTGCCAGCAGTGAAGCGGGCCGAGGGTACGGCTACACCTTC. This translates into CASSEAGRGYGYTF. Looking up the rest from reference TRBV2 and TRBJ1-2 gives the full variable domain: EPEVTQTPSHQVTQMGQEVILRCVPISNHLYFYWYRQILGQKVEFLVSFYNNEISEKSEIFDDQFSVERPDGSNFTLKIRSTKLEDSAMYFCASSEAGRGYGYTFGSGTRLTVV.

The rearrangement joins TRBV28 to TRBJ1-1, with D possibly being TRBD1 (5 bases). The V end was cut by 2 bases, the J end by 1 base, with 11 bases between. The CDR3 is made up of 15 amino acids. Germline V gene data show CDR1 as MDHEN and CDR2 as SYDVKM. CDR3 nucleotides: TGTGCCAGCAGTTTACGGGGAAGGGGGAACACTGAAGCTTTCTTT. Translating gives CASSLRGRGNTEAFF.

This chain connects TRBV6-4 to TRBJ2-7, with TRBD1 matching 9 bases. Germline CDR1 is MRHNA and CDR2 is SNTAGT. The CDR3 sequence is 14 residues long. Trimming at V came to 4 bases and at J to 6 bases, leaving 7 bases not matched to a gene. The CDR3 region is CASSVGQGPREQYF. In nucleotides, the CDR3 is TGTGCCAGCAGTGTAGGACAGGGGCCCCGCGAGCAGTACTTC.

The rearrangement links TRBV7-6 to TRBJ1-1; D remains ambiguous. With 5 bases removed from V and 0 bases from J, the gap between germline ends came to 7 bases. CDR1 and CDR2 (germline): SGHVS, FNYEAQ. The CDR3 has 13 amino acids. CDR3 amino acids: CASSADLNTEAFF. CDR3 DNA sequence: TGTGCCAGCAGCGCCGACCTGAACACTGAAGCTTTCTTT.

The rearrangement joins TRBV6-1 to TRBJ1-5; a weak D match, TRBD1 (5 bases). CDR1 is MNHNS and CDR2 is SASEGT in the germline V gene. Trimming pared 4 bases from V and 3 bases from J, leaving 16 bases between. This CDR3 contains 16 residues. The CDR3 loop reads CASSAPGDGANQPQHF. CDR3 DNA sequence: TGTGCCAGCAGTGCCCCGGGGGACGGAGCCAATCAGCCCCAGCATTTT.

This rearrangement joins TRBV28 to TRBJ2-6; D not resolved. The ends were cut back, 3 bases at V and 5 bases at J, with 8 bases in the middle. Germline CDR1 and CDR2: MDHEN and SYDVKM. CDR3 length: 14 residues. DNA for the CDR3: TGTGCCAGCAGTTTGACCCGTAGGGCCAACGTCCTGACTTTC. Amino acid sequence: CASSLTRRANVLTF.